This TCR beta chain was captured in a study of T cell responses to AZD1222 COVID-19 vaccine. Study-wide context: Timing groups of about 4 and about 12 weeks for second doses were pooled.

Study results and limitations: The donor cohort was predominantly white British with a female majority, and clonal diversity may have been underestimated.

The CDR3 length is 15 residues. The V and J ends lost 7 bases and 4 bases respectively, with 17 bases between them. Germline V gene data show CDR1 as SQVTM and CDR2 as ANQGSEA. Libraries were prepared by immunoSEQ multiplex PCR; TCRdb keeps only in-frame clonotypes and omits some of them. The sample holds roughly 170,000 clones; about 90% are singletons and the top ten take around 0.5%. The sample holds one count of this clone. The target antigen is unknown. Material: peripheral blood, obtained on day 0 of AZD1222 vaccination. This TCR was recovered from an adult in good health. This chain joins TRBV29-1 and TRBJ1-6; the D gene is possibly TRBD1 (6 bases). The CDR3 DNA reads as TGCAGCGCCAGAGTAGGGCAGGGGTATAATTCACCCCTCCACTTT. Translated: CSARVGQGYNSPLHF.